This is a list of T cell receptor beta chains from one sample in a study of blood T cell repertoires in COVID-19. TCRdb keeps only in-frame clones here, not all; method: immunoSEQ multiplex PCR. The repertoire holds fewer than 300,000 clones, with 80% to 90% as singletons. Material: PBMCs or T cells enriched from blood (not recorded which). Receptors originate from a woman aged 25 to 39 who had recovered from COVID-19. CDR3s leave out the opening cysteine and the closing phenylalanine or tryptophan. Clone sizes are given selectively: once, few, many, or a class where the clone is expanded.

TRBJ2-1 | NA | TRBV18 | 12 | ASSLTGTLNEQF
TRBJ2-1 | NA | TRBV4-1 | 12 | ASSQGYSYNEQF
TRBJ2-7 | NA | TRBV10-3 | 21 | AISRGLPKSLAGGGLRSYEQY
TRBJ2-5 | few | TRBV7-2 | 13 | ASSLGGGPQETQY
TRBJ2-1 | few | TRBV4-2 | 14 | ASSQDGSGGANEQF
TRBJ2-1 | NA | TRBV4-2 | 13 | ASSQEAGESNEQF
TRBJ1-1 | NA | TRBV9 | 14 | ASSVGGQGMNTEAF
TRBJ1-3 | NA | TRBV25-1 | 13 | ASSDSGFTGNTIY
TRBJ1-1 | NA | TRBV6-4 | 12 | ASRESLLAAEAF
TRBJ1-2 | NA | TRBV28 | 10 | ASSDSEYGYT
TRBJ2-5 | NA | TRBV5-1 | 15 | ASSLKGGAGYQETQY
TRBJ2-7 | NA | TRBV4-1 | 13 | ASSQPGLADYEQY
TRBJ2-7 | few | TRBV2 | 14 | ASSEEGTGRFYEQY
TRBJ2-7 | NA | TRBV19 | 12 | ASSAGTSEYEQY
TRBJ2-1 | NA | TRBV19 | 12 | ASSDSATHDEQF
TRBJ1-1 | few | TRBV11-1 | 13 | ASSLSGGADTEAF
TRBJ1-5 | NA | TRBV29-1 | 13 | SVSQGALSNQPQH
TRBJ1-6 | NA | TRBV6-5 | 13 | ASSREGAYNSPLH
TRBJ2-3 | NA | TRBV30 | 10 | AWSVPGYTQY
TRBJ2-3 | NA | TRBV20-1 | 12 | SASSPAQADTQY
TRBJ2-7 | few | TRBV6-5 | 11 | ASSYYQGSEQY
TRBJ2-1 | NA | TRBV28 | 14 | ASSPSGTSYYNEQF
TRBJ1-5 | NA | TRBV6-1 | 13 | ASSDQGDGDQPQH
TRBJ1-4 | NA | TRBV11-2 | 14 | ASSSFSTGGNEKLF
TRBJ1-3 | NA | TRBV10-3 | 13 | AIRGGTGSGNTIY
TRBJ2-7 | NA | TRBV10-1 | 15 | ASSEKLAGARSYEQY
TRBJ2-5 | NA | TRBV7-9 | 14 | ASSLRGAGVMETQY
TRBJ1-2 | NA | TRBV23-1 | 14 | ASSQGQSAVNYGYT
TRBJ1-5 | NA | TRBV6-2/TRBV6-3 | 13 | ASSQATGGSLAQH
TRBJ2-7 | NA | TRBV7-2 | 13 | ASSLGQGEAYEQY
TRBJ2-1 | NA | TRBV7-6 | 13 | ASSFTYDRERKQF
TRBJ1-5 | NA | TRBV18 | 13 | ASSPSTGNNQPQH
TRBJ2-7 | NA | TRBV11-2 | 14 | ASSLGLAGNSYEQY
TRBJ1-3 | NA | TRBV6-6 | 11 | ASSYVSAVPIY
TRBJ1-4 | NA | TRBV5-1 | 11 | ASSRDSQEKLF
TRBJ2-5 | NA | TRBV28 | 15 | ASRSRNSGYQKGTQY
TRBJ2-6 | NA | TRBV15 | 13 | ATSRTDSGANVLT
TRBJ2-6 | NA | TRBV5-6 | 16 | ASSFLTSKYSGANVLT
TRBJ2-7 | NA | TRBV27 | 12 | ASSPRGAGYEQY
TRBJ2-7 | NA | TRBV27 | 15 | ASSLSPFRDRPKEQY
TRBJ2-2 | NA | TRBV29-1 | 12 | STGAGTNTGELF
TRBJ2-1 | NA | TRBV7-9 | 15 | ASTDPRLAGSSNEQF
TRBJ2-1 | NA | TRBV7-3 | 14 | ASSSQTGQTFNEQF
TRBJ2-7 | NA | TRBV5-1 | 12 | ASSPSGQSYEQY
TRBJ1-2 | NA | TRBV11-2 | 11 | ASSGDFTYGYT
TRBJ1-6 | NA | TRBV7-3 | 13 | ASSLSWDRGTPLH
TRBJ2-7 | NA | TRBV30 | 11 | AWSAGTGAEQY
TRBJ2-2 | NA | TRBV5-4 | 15 | ASSLTRGGGNTGELF
TRBJ2-5 | NA | TRBV2 | 12 | ASSEGGRQETQY
TRBJ2-5 | NA | TRBV5-1 | 12 | ASSQGQIQETQY
TRBJ1-5 | NA | TRBV27 | 13 | ASSLKGQGVQPQH
TRBJ1-3 | NA | TRBV7-2 | 9 | ASSSGTTIY
TRBJ1-1 | NA | TRBV19 | 11 | ASSSQGHTEAF
TRBJ2-7 | NA | TRBV5-6 | 11 | ASSWGARDEQY
TRBJ1-4 | NA | TRBV10-2 | 14 | ASRNRGLGTNEKLF